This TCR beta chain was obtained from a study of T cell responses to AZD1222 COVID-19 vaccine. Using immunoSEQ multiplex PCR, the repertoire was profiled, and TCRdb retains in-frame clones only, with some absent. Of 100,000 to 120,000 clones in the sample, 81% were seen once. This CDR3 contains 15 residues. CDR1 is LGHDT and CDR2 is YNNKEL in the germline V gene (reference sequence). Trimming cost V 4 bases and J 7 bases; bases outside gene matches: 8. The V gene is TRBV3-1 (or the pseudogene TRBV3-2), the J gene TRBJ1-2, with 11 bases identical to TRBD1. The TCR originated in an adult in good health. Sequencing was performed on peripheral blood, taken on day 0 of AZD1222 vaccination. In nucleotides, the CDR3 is TGTGCCAGCAGCCCCGGGACAGGGGGAGGTCTTGGCTACACCTTC. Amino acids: CASSPGTGGGLGYTF.